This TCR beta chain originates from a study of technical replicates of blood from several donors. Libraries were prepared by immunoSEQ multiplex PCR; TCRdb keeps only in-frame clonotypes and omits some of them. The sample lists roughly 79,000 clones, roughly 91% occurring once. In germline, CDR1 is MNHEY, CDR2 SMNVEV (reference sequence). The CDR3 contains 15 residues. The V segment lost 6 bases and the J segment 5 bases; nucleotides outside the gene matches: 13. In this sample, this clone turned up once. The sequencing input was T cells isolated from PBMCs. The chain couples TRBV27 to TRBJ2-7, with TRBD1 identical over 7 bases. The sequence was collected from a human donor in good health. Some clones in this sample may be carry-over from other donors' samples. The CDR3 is CASSRYDRVLNEQYF. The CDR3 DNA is TGTGCCAGCAGCCGATACGACAGGGTATTGAACGAGCAGTACTTC.